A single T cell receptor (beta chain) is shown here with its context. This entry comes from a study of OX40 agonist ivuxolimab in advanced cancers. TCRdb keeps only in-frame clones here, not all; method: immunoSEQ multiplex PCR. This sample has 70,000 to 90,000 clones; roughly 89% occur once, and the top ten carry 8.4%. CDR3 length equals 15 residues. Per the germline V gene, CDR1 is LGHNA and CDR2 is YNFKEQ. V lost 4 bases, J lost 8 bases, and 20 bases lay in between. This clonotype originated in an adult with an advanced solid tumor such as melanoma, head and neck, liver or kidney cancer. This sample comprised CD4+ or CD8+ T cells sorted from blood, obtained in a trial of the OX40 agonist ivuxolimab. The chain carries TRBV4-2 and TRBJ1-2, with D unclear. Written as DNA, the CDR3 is TGTGCCAGCAGCCCACCGGAGGACCCCACGAGGGGCTACACCTTC. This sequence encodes CASSPPEDPTRGYTF.